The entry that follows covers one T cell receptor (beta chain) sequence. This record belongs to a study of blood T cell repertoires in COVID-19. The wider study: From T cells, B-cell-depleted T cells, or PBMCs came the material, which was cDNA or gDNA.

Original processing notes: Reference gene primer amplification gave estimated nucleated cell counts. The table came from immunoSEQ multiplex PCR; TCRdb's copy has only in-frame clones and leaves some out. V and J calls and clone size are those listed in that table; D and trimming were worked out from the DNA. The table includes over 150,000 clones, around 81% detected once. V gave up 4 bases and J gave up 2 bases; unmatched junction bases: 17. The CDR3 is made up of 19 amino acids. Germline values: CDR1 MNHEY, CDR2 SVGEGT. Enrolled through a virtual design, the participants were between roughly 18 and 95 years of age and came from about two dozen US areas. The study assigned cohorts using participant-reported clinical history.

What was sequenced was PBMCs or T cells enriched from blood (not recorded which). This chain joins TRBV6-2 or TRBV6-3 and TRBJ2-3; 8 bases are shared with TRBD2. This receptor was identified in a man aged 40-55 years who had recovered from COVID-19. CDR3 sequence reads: CASSSLGGGAGDTTDTQYF. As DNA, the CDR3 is TGTGCCAGCAGTTCCCTCGGAGGTGGAGCGGGGGACACCACAGATACGCAGTATTTT.